The 27 T cell receptor beta chains below all came from one sample that was sequenced in a study of early T cells in non-severe SARS-CoV-2 infection. TCRdb analysed the 5' RACE reads with MiXCR anew, one entry per CDR3 protein. The sample has about 77,000 distinct CDR3 sequences, over 9% seen once. Material for sequencing was whole blood. These receptors came from an adult who was a healthcare worker with PCR-confirmed SARS-CoV-2 infection or an uninfected control (not recorded which).

This clonotype was picked up many times. J is TRBJ1-1 and V is TRBV10-3; TRBD1 matches 9 bases. This CDR3 is 13 amino acids long. Germline CDR1 and CDR2: ENHRY and SYGVKD. J gave up 1 base and V 6 bases, and 0 bases lay outside the gene matches. CDR3 bases: TGTGCCATCAGACAGGGGGCGAACACTGAAGCTTTCTTT. It translates to CAIRQGANTEAFF.

This clonotype was picked up a small number of times. This chain connects TRBV28 to TRBJ2-7, with 9 bases lining up with TRBD1. V shed 5 bases and J 3 bases; nucleotides not matched to a gene: 8. The CDR3 has 15 amino acids. CDR1 and CDR2 (germline): MDHEN, SYDVKM. The CDR3 is CASSPTGQGLYEQYF. CDR3 in DNA: TGTGCCAGCAGTCCAACGGGACAGGGACTCTACGAGCAGTACTTC.

The sample holds many counts of this clonotype. J is TRBJ1-5 and V is TRBV24-1; no firm D call. CDR3 size: 13 residues. Per the germline V gene, CDR1 is KGHDR and CDR2 is SFDVKD. V was clipped by 2 bases and J by 0 bases, with 1 base between them. CDR3 in amino acids: CATSDYSNQPQHF. CDR3 bases: TGTGCCACCAGTGATTATAGCAATCAGCCCCAGCATTTT.

This clonotype occurred many times. This chain joins TRBV27 and TRBJ1-4; 7 bases match TRBD1. CDR1 is MNHEY and CDR2 is SMNVEV in the germline V gene (reference sequence). The ends lost 3 bases at V and 1 base at J; junction bases unmatched: 11. The CDR3 covers 18 residues. This CDR3 reads CASSFRQGDLQTNEKLFF. The CDR3 region has the DNA TGTGCCAGCAGTTTCAGACAGGGTGATTTGCAAACTAATGAAAAACTGTTTTTT.

The table lists this clonotype with many counts. The chain employs TRBV11-2 and TRBJ2-2, with 8 bases identical to TRBD2. CDR1 is SGHAT, CDR2 FQNNGV, per germline. V trimming: 9 bases; J trimming: 0 bases; junction bases outside the gene matches: 6. This CDR3 has 15 amino acids. The CDR3 sequence: CASKLAGTNTGELFF. CDR3 coding DNA: TGTGCCAGTAAATTAGCGGGAACGAACACCGGGGAGCTGTTTTTT.

This clonotype has a count of ten or more. This rearrangement joins TRBV7-9 to TRBJ2-3; 7 bases agree with TRBD2. Germline V CDR1 and CDR2: SEHNR, FQNEAQ (reference sequence). The CDR3 runs 17 residues. J was trimmed by 5 bases and V by 3 bases; bases with no gene match: 14. The CDR3 is CASSLLMGGGPGDTQYF. In DNA form, the CDR3 reads TGTGCCAGCAGCTTGCTGATGGGGGGAGGGCCAGGAGATACGCAGTATTTT.

This clonotype was seen many times. The chain recombines TRBV7-2 with TRBJ1-3; the D gene is possibly TRBD1 (5 bases). Trimming cost V 5 bases and J 5 bases, with 10 bases left between them. This CDR3 is built from 13 residues. CDR1 SGHTA and CDR2 FQGNSA come from the germline V gene. The CDR3 coding sequence is TGTGCCAGCAGCCCGACAGCCAGAAACACCATATATTTT. This translates into CASSPTARNTIYF. Full variable domain (outside the CDR3, taken from reference TRBV7-2 and TRBJ1-3): GAGVSQSPSNKVTEKGKDVELRCDPISGHTALYWYRQSLGQGLEFLIYFQGNSAPDKSGLPSDRFSAERTGGSVSTLTIQRTQQEDSAVYLCASSPTARNTIYFGEGSWLTVV.

V and J are TRBV12-3 or TRBV12-4 and TRBJ2-5; 11 nucleotides agree with TRBD2. The CDR3 covers 16 residues. Trimming removed 5 bases from V and 1 base from J; junction bases left unmatched: 6. In DNA, the CDR3 is TGTGCCAGCAGTCCCGGGACTAGCGGACCCCAAGAGACCCAGTACTTC. This codes for CASSPGTSGPQETQYF.

The chain carries TRBV18 and TRBJ2-7; 9 positions agree with TRBD1. With 5 bases clipped from V and 2 bases from J, the junction kept 7 bases outside the gene matches. The CDR3 is 15 residues long. Germline CDR1 KGHSH, CDR2 LQKENI. The CDR3 reads CASSETGTGPYEQYF. CDR3 DNA: TGTGCCAGCTCAGAAACCGGGACAGGGCCCTACGAGCAGTACTTC.

V gene TRBV5-1 combines with J gene TRBJ2-4; TRBD1 agrees at 10 bases. The CDR3 loop spans 16 amino acids. Germline assignment: CDR1 SGHRS and CDR2 YFSETQ. Losses at the gene ends were 4 bases for V and 2 bases for J; bases not matched to a gene: 6. The CDR3 nucleotides are TGCGCCAGCAGCGGATCGACAGGGGGCTCCAAAAACATTCAGTACTTC. Amino acid sequence: CASSGSTGGSKNIQYF.

This clonotype was observed at least ten times. V and J are TRBV9 and TRBJ1-6, with D tentatively TRBD1 (5 bases). V was shortened by 0 bases and J by 4 bases, with 11 bases between the two germline ends. This CDR3 has 16 amino acids. In germline, CDR1 is SGDLS, CDR2 YYNGEE. CDR3 loop: CASSVGDGNYNSPLHF. In DNA, the CDR3 is TGTGCCAGCAGCGTAGGGGACGGCAATTATAATTCACCCCTCCACTTT. The entire variable domain, with the rest obtained from reference TRBV9 and TRBJ1-6, is as follows: DSGVTQTPKHLITATGQRVTLRCSPRSGDLSVYWYQQSLDQGLQFLIQYYNGEERAKGNILERFSAQQFPDLHSELNLSSLELGDSALYFCASSVGDGNYNSPLHFGNGTRLTVT.

Points on this clonotype: This clone may be a read error of a much larger clone one base away. The rearrangement links TRBV6-2 or TRBV6-3 to TRBJ1-1, with a possible D match to TRBD1 (5 bases). The CDR3 is made up of 14 amino acids. Germline CDR1 reads MNHEY; CDR2 reads SVGEGT. The DNA for the CDR3 is TGTGCCAGCAGTTCCCCCGCAGGACACACTGAAGCTTACTTT. It is translated as CASSSPAGHTEAYF.

The chain is built from TRBV20-1 and TRBJ2-3; 8 bases agree with TRBD2. With V trimmed by 6 bases and J by 4 bases, 6 bases remained unmatched. The CDR3 spans 13 residues. Germline V gives CDR1 DFQATT, CDR2 SNEGSKA (reference sequence). CDR3 residues: CSARSGSADTQYF. In nucleotides, the CDR3 is TGCAGTGCAAGAAGCGGGAGCGCAGATACGCAGTATTTT.

This clonotype was recorded a few times. V and J are TRBV5-4 and TRBJ2-3; TRBD1 matches at 9 bases. This CDR3 is built from 15 residues. Germline CDR1 is SGHNT and CDR2 is YYREEE (reference sequence). Trimming cost V 6 bases and J 5 bases; bases outside gene matches: 10. CDR3 residues: CASTLFGTGKDTQYF. The CDR3 coding sequence is TGTGCCAGCACCCTTTTCGGGACAGGGAAAGATACGCAGTATTTT.

This clonotype was detected only a few times. The chain carries TRBV30 and TRBJ1-3, with a possible D match to TRBD1 (5 bases). V was shortened by 6 bases and J by 0 bases, with 9 bases between the two germline ends. This CDR3 is 13 amino acids long. Germline V lookup: CDR1 GTSNPN, CDR2 SVGIG (reference sequence). DNA of the CDR3: TGTGCCTGCGACAGCTTCTCTGGAAACACCATATATTTT. Encoded protein: CACDSFSGNTIYF. The full variable domain, completed using reference TRBV30 and TRBJ1-3, is SQTIHQWPATLVQPVGSPLSLECTVEGTSNPNLYWYRQAAGRGLQLLFYSVGIGQISSEVPQNLSASRPQDRQFILSSKKLLLSDSGFYLCACDSFSGNTIYFGEGSWLTVV.

In its sample, this clonotype was seen many times. The CDR3 sequence is CASARDRANYGYTF. The CDR3 DNA sequence: TGTGCCAGCGCCCGGGACAGAGCTAACTATGGCTACACCTTC. The chain combines TRBV6-5 with TRBJ1-2; 7 bases are shared with TRBD1. V shed 8 bases and J 0 bases; nucleotides not matched to a gene: 6. Germline V gives CDR1 MNHEY, CDR2 SVGAGI. The CDR3 sequence is 14 residues long.

A few counts support this clonotype. V gene TRBV29-1 combines with J gene TRBJ1-4, with 7 bases matching TRBD1. Trimming cost V 6 bases and J 7 bases; bases outside gene matches: 8. The CDR3 is made up of 13 amino acids. Germline V gene data show CDR1 as SQVTM and CDR2 as ANQGSEA. This CDR3 is CSVESRDSEKLFF. CDR3 in DNA: TGCAGCGTAGAGTCCCGGGACAGTGAAAAACTGTTTTTT.

This clonotype was counted between two and nine times. This chain uses TRBV10-1 with TRBJ2-2; 16 nucleotides match TRBD2. J was trimmed by 7 bases and V by 6 bases; bases with no gene match: 8. Germline CDR1 reads WNHNN; CDR2 reads SYGVQD (reference sequence). The CDR3 loop spans 17 amino acids. CDR3 protein: CASSPGTSGRDGGELFF. CDR3 nucleotides: TGCGCCAGCAGCCCTGGGACTAGCGGGAGGGACGGCGGGGAGCTGTTTTTT.

Regarding this clonotype: A much more abundant neighbour one base away suggests this may be a read error. The gene calls are TRBV5-4 and TRBJ2-4; D is unclear. Germline-derived CDR1 and CDR2 are SGHNT and YYREEE (reference sequence). The CDR3 consists of 14 residues. V shed 4 bases and J shed 5 bases, with 13 bases lying between them. CDR3 nucleotide sequence: TGTGCCAGCAGCCCCCCTGAGGCCGAAAACATTCAGTACTTC. Residues: CASSPPEAENIQYF.

This clonotype was counted many times. The V call is TRBV7-9, the J call TRBJ2-3; 8 positions agree with TRBD2. The CDR3 covers 16 residues. V trimming: 7 bases; J trimming: 2 bases; junction bases outside the gene matches: 11. CDR1 is SEHNR, CDR2 FQNEAQ, per germline (reference sequence). CDR3 DNA sequence: TGTGCCAGCACCCTAACTAGCGGCCCATTCACAGATACGCAGTATTTT. Its translation: CASTLTSGPFTDTQYF.

This clonotype came up many times. The chain combines TRBV6-1 with TRBJ2-5; D remains ambiguous. The V and J ends lost 2 bases and 5 bases respectively, with 9 bases between them. CDR1 is MNHNS, CDR2 SASEGT, per germline. The CDR3 runs to 13 residues. The CDR3 is CASSELGWETQYF. The CDR3 DNA sequence: TGTGCCAGCAGTGAATTAGGATGGGAGACCCAGTACTTC.

The rearrangement joins TRBV12-3 or TRBV12-4 to TRBJ2-5; D perhaps matches TRBD1 (6 bases). The V end lost 6 bases, the J end lost 0 bases, and 8 bases lay between the germline ends. There are 13 residues in the CDR3. The CDR3 DNA follows: TGTGCCAGCAGGTGGGACAACCAAGAGACCCAGTACTTC. As protein: CASRWDNQETQYF.

This clonotype was recorded many times. The chain employs TRBV15 and TRBJ1-6; a weak D match, TRBD1 (6 bases). The CDR3 length is 15 residues. The germline V and J ends were trimmed by 1 base and 7 bases, with 11 bases remaining between them. The V gene's germline CDR1 is LNHNV and CDR2 YYDKDF (reference sequence). The CDR3 DNA follows: TGTGCCACCAGCAGAGTGGGGGGCGGCAATTCACCCCTCCACTTT. Translating gives CATSRVGGGNSPLHF.

This clonotype was counted only a few times. CDR3 sequence reads: CASSSPTGLNEKLFF. As DNA, the CDR3 is TGTGCCAGCAGTTCCCCCACAGGGCTTAATGAAAAACTGTTTTTT. The chain links TRBV28 to TRBJ1-4, with D tentatively TRBD1 (6 bases). Trimming cost V 4 bases and J 4 bases, with 13 bases left between them. The CDR3 contains 15 residues. Germline CDR1 MDHEN, CDR2 SYDVKM. Filled out from reference TRBV28 and TRBJ1-4, the complete variable domain reads DVKVTQSSRYLVKRTGEKVFLECVQDMDHENMFWYRQDPGLGLRLIYFSYDVKMKEKGDIPEGYSVSREKKERFSLILESASTNQTSMYLCASSSPTGLNEKLFFGSGTQLSVL.

V gene TRBV20-1 combines with J gene TRBJ1-1; D is unresolved. V was clipped by 0 bases and J by 6 bases, with 14 bases between them. Germline CDR1 is DFQATT and CDR2 is SNEGSKA (reference sequence). CDR3 size: 14 residues. DNA of the CDR3: TGCAGTGCTAGAGATCTCCTGGGAATTTCTGAAGCTTTCTTT. The encoded protein is CSARDLLGISEAFF.

The sample holds a few counts of this clonotype. The rearrangement links TRBV5-5 to TRBJ1-2; 7 bases map to TRBD1. This CDR3 region has 15 residues. Losses at the gene ends were 0 bases for V and 4 bases for J; bases not matched to a gene: 6. The V gene's germline CDR1 is SGHKS and CDR2 YYEKEE (reference sequence). In DNA, the CDR3 is TGTGCCAGCAGCTTGGACAGGGGCCAAAGCTATGGCTACACCTTC. The encoded protein is CASSLDRGQSYGYTF.

This clonotype was observed at least ten times. V is TRBV20-1 and J is TRBJ2-7, with 11 bases matching TRBD2. The CDR3 runs to 15 residues. CDR1 DFQATT and CDR2 SNEGSKA come from the germline V gene (reference sequence). The V and J ends lost 2 bases and 3 bases, in that order; junction bases with no gene match: 6. Written as DNA, the CDR3 is TGCAGTGCTAGACCCGGGACTAGCGGATTCTACGAGCAGTACTTC. This encodes CSARPGTSGFYEQYF.